This entry is about one TCR beta chain. These data originate in a study of T cell repertoires in cytomegalovirus infection. Germline assignment: CDR1 MNHEY and CDR2 SMNVEV (reference sequence). Between the trimmed V and J ends, which lost 7 bases and 0 bases, there was a span of 14 bases. CDR3 size: 15 residues. TCRdb reanalysed the reads using MiXCR and keeps one entry per CDR3 protein. Among more than 650,000 distinct CDR3 sequences listed, roughly 36% were seen once. The sample comprised PBMCs. This sequence joins TRBV27 and TRBJ2-3, with D perhaps matching TRBD2 (6 bases). The clonotype was recovered from a human donor in good health (CMV status not recorded). Some clones in this sample may be carry-over from other donors' samples. As DNA, the CDR3 is TGTGCCAGCACCCGGTGCCTAGCGAGCACAGATACGCAGTATTTT. Its translation: CASTRCLASTDTQYF.